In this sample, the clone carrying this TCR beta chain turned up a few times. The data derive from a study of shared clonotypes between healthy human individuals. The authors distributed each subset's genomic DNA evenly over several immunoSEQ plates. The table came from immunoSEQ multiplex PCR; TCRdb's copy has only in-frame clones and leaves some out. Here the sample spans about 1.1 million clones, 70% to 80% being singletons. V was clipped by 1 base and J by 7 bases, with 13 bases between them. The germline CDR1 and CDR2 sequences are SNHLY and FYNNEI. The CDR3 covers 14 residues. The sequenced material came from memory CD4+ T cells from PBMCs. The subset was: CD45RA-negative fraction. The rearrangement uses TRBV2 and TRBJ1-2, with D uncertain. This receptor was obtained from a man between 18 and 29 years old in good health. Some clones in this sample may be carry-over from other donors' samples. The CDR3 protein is CASSEVGSRGGYTF. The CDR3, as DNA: TGTGCCAGCAGTGAAGTCGGGAGCAGAGGTGGCTACACCTTC.